This passage covers 3 T cell receptor beta chains from one sample sequenced in a study of technical replicates of blood from several donors (dated by TCRdb to 2017 to 2019). The method behind the library was the immunoSEQ multiplex PCR assay. Held by TCRdb, this immuneACCESS table contains in-frame sequences only and omits some clones. Under half of the omission traces to an unresolved V gene where checked; the cause of the rest is unknown. This sample lists under 95,000 clones; 85% to 95% were detected once. 0.25% to 0.3% of the sample is taken by the ten largest. The sample taken for sequencing was T cells isolated from PBMCs. Source of these receptors: a human donor in good health.

The rearrangement links TRBV11-2 to TRBJ2-1, with TRBD1 identical over 8 bases. The CDR3 loop spans 18 amino acids. Germline CDR1 reads SGHAT; CDR2 reads FQNNGV. Trimming at V came to 3 bases and at J to 8 bases, leaving 18 bases not matched to a gene. CDR3 in DNA: TGTGCCAGCAGCTTGTTATTGGACAGGGAATTTTTGTTGGATGAGCAGTTCTTC. Encoded protein: CASSLLLDREFLLDEQFF.

The rearrangement uses TRBV19 and TRBJ2-2; unclear D gene. From germline, CDR1 is LNHDA and CDR2 SQIVND (reference sequence). The length of the CDR3 is 13 residues. The V end was cut by 2 bases, the J end by 6 bases, with 7 bases between. This chain's CDR3 is CASSILGPGELFF. In DNA form, the CDR3 reads TGTGCCAGTAGTATACTCGGTCCCGGGGAGCTGTTTTTT.

This chain links TRBV4-1 with TRBJ2-3, with 8 bases fitting TRBD2. There are 13 residues in the CDR3. After removal of 7 bases from V and 6 bases from J, the junction contained 6 bases not matched to a gene. Per the germline V gene, CDR1 is MGHRA and CDR2 is YSYEKL. CDR3 sequence: CASTGTSWDTQYF. The CDR3 DNA follows: TGCGCCAGCACCGGGACTAGTTGGGATACGCAGTATTTT.